A single sample is the source of the 21 T cell receptor beta chains below, sequenced in a study of tumor and adjacent non-tumor tissue in lung cancer. The template was RNA from unsorted bulk tissue. TCRbeta libraries were built with three rounds of nested PCR, modified from ARM-PCR. MiXCR, applied by TCRdb to the multiplex PCR reads, yields one record per CDR3 protein. Here the sample spans some 100,000 distinct CDR3 sequences, approximately 82% being singletons. The sample comprised lung tumor tissue. The receptors were gathered from a woman aged 55-70 years with non-small cell lung cancer.

Notes on this clonotype: Since no conserved phenylalanine or tryptophan closes the CDR3, a read error is the likely cause. The chain has TRBV5-1 and TRBJ2-5, with D perhaps TRBD1 or TRBD2 (5 bases each). This CDR3 spans 14 amino acids. Per the germline V gene, CDR1 is SGHRS and CDR2 is YFSETQ. The V gene lost 2 bases and the J gene lost 5 bases, with 13 bases spanning the gap. CDR3 sequence: CASSLEGNGETQYL. The CDR3 nucleotides are TGCGCCAGCAGCTTAGAGGGGAATGGGGAGACCCAGTACCTC.

Concerning this clonotype itself: An end of the junction differs from the germline gene, which may be a read error. The V gene is TRBV4-3, the J gene TRBJ2-5, with D uncertain. Germline V gives CDR1 LGHNA, CDR2 YSLEER. The CDR3 covers 15 residues. The CDR3 bases are TGCGCCAGCTGCCAAGAGGTCACCCTTGGCAAGACCCGGTATTTC. Residues: CASCQEVTLGKTRYF.

As concerns this clonotype: A read error may produce the germline difference seen at one junction end. The rearrangement uses TRBV11-2 and TRBJ1-6; 9 nucleotides line up with TRBD1. Per germline, CDR1 SGHAT and CDR2 FQNNGV. CDR3 size: 14 residues. In DNA form, the CDR3 reads TGTGCCAGCAGCCAGGGGACAGGGAATTCACCCCTCCATTTT. Its protein product is CASSQGTGNSPLHF. Using reference TRBV11-2 and TRBJ1-6 for the parts outside the CDR3, the full variable domain is EAGVAQSPRYKIIEKRQSVAFWCNPISGHATLYWYQQILGQGPKLLIQFQNNGVVDDSQLPKDRFSAERLKGVDSTLKIQPAKLEDSAVYLCASSQGTGNSPLHFGNGTRLTVT.

This clonotype was counted once. Given a much more abundant clone one base away, this may be a read error. The chain links TRBV4-1 to TRBJ2-3, with 7 bases matching TRBD1. Germline V gene lookup returns CDR1 MGHRA and CDR2 YSYEKL. The CDR3 consists of 18 residues. CDR3 DNA: TGCGTCAGCAGCCAAGGTGGTTTCAGGGGGTCCGGTACAGATACGCAGTATTTT. Encoded protein: CVSSQGGFRGSGTDTQYF.

For this clonotype: One end of the junction is discordant with germline, which a read error may explain. The chain uses TRBV11-2 and TRBJ2-7; the match to TRBD2 covers 12 bases. The CDR3 length is 16 residues. Germline V gives CDR1 SGHAT, CDR2 FQNNGV. DNA for the CDR3: TGTGCCGGCAGCCTTCTAGCGGGGGGGAATTATTACGAGCAATACTTC. This gives the protein CAGSLLAGGNYYEQYF.

The chain has TRBV7-9 and TRBJ1-1, with unresolved D. CDR3 length: 16 residues. Germline V gene lookup returns CDR1 SEHNR and CDR2 FQNEAQ (reference sequence). Trimming removed 3 bases from V and 1 base from J, with 15 bases in between. This CDR3 is CASSFTQPRRNTEAFF. DNA of the CDR3: TGTGCCAGCAGCTTCACGCAGCCCAGACGGAACACTGAAGCTTTCTTT. The complete variable domain, with remaining parts taken from reference TRBV7-9 and TRBJ1-1, reads DTGVSQNPRHKITKRGQNVTFRCDPISEHNRLYWYRQTLGQGPEFLTYFQNEAQLEKSRLLSDRFSAERPKGSFSTLEIQRTEQGDSAMYLCASSFTQPRRNTEAFFGQGTRLTVV.

Concerning this clonotype: A junction boundary mismatches the germline segment, possibly from a read error. This chain links TRBV4-3 with TRBJ2-4; TRBD1 matches 8 bases. CDR3 length: 15 residues. The germline gives CDR1 LGHNA, CDR2 YSLEER. CDR3 nucleotide sequence: TGCGCCAGCAGCCCACAGGGGGTCTGCAAAAGCATTCAGTACTTC. Translated, it gives CASSPQGVCKSIQYF.

Concerning this clonotype: Germline is not matched at one junction end, which may reflect a read error. V usage is TRBV11-3 and J usage is TRBJ1-6; a possible D gene is TRBD1 (6 bases). The CDR3 covers 15 residues. Germline loops: CDR1 SGHNT, CDR2 YENEEA. The CDR3: CDSSLEDRYKSPLRF. CDR3 nucleotides: TGTGACAGCAGCTTAGAGGACAGATATAAGTCACCCCTCCGCTTT.

Turning to this clonotype: The junction differs from germline at one of its ends, possibly a read error. The V call is TRBV11-3, the J call TRBJ2-6; 7 bases agree with TRBD1. CDR3 size: 18 residues. Looked up from germline, CDR1 is SGHNT and CDR2 is YENEEA. The CDR3 coding sequence is TGTGCGAGCAACTTCGCAGGGGGTGGAGACTCTGGGGCCAACGTTCTGACTTTC. This codes for CASNFAGGGDSGANVLTF.

Remarks on this clonotype: Being one base from a much bigger clone, this may be a read error. In nucleotides, the CDR3 is TGCAGCGCTACCGGACAGGGGGGGATGAACACTGAAGCTTTCTTT. Translating gives CSATGQGGMNTEAFF. The chain recombines TRBV29-1 with TRBJ1-1; 10 bases agree with TRBD1. The germline CDR1 and CDR2 sequences are SQVTM and ANQGSEA. The CDR3 runs to 15 residues. V lost 7 bases to trimming and J lost 0 bases; unmatched junction nucleotides: 8.

Concerning this clonotype itself: A single base separates this from a much larger clone, so it may be a read error. The chain uses TRBV10-3 and TRBJ1-3; D is uncertain. The CDR3 extends over 16 amino acids. V was clipped by 6 bases and J by 0 bases, with 15 bases between them. Germline lookup yields CDR1 ENHRY and CDR2 SYGVKD. This chain's CDR3 is CAISKAIGISGNTIYF. The CDR3, as DNA: TGTGCCATCAGCAAAGCGATCGGGATCTCTGGAAACACCATATATTTT.

V and J are TRBV11-2 and TRBJ2-2; maybe TRBD2 (6 bases). Germline values: CDR1 SGHAT, CDR2 FQNNGV. This CDR3 has 16 amino acids. Trimming stripped 3 bases from V and 11 bases from J, with 22 bases between. The CDR3 nucleotides read TGTGCCAGCAGCTTTCCCCCCCAGGGAGGAGTCGGAGAGCTGTTTTTT. Residues: CASSFPPQGGVGELFF. The variable domain in full, with the rest retrieved from reference TRBV11-2 and TRBJ2-2, is EAGVAQSPRYKIIEKRQSVAFWCNPISGHATLYWYQQILGQGPKLLIQFQNNGVVDDSQLPKDRFSAERLKGVDSTLKIQPAKLEDSAVYLCASSFPPQGGVGELFFGEGSRLTVL.

Of note for this clonotype: At one of its ends the junction is not consistent with the germline gene, which may arise from a read error. The V gene is TRBV6-1, the J gene TRBJ2-1; tentative D call: TRBD2 (6 bases). CDR3 length: 13 amino acids. Germline assignment: CDR1 MNHNS and CDR2 SASEGT. CDR3 in DNA: TGTGCCAGCATTTTTGCGGGGTCCGATGAGCATTTCTTC. It codes for CASIFAGSDEHFF.

Remarks on this clonotype: The germline gene is not matched at one end of the junction; a read error may be the cause. The V call is TRBV28, the J call TRBJ1-2; weak D call: TRBD1 (5 bases). Looked up from germline, CDR1 is MDHEN and CDR2 is SYDVKM. The CDR3 consists of 21 residues. CDR3 coding DNA: TGTGCCAGCAGTTTAACCGCCAGGGATTATTCTAACTATGGGACTAACAATGGCTACACCTTC. This sequence encodes CASSLTARDYSNYGTNNGYTF.

Turning to this clonotype: In this CDR3 the conserved last residue, phenylalanine or tryptophan, is missing, so a read error is likely. V and J are TRBV19 and TRBJ2-1; TRBD2 might be the D (6 bases). From germline, CDR1 is LNHDA and CDR2 SQIVND (reference sequence). CDR3 length equals 15 residues. CDR3 sequence (DNA): TGTGCCAGTAGTATGGAGAGCGGGCCCTACAATGAACAGTTCATC. This encodes CASSMESGPYNEQFI.

This clonotype showed up just once. The CDR3 does not end in the conserved phenylalanine or tryptophan, so this is likely a read error. The chain combines TRBV6-2 or TRBV6-3 with TRBJ1-5; D unresolved. CDR3 length equals 16 residues. Germline V lookup: CDR1 MNHEY, CDR2 SVGEGT. The CDR3 is CASSSAGGISNQPQHY. CDR3 nucleotides: TGTGCAAGCAGTTCCGCCGGAGGAATAAGCAATCAGCCCCAGCATTAT.

This chain joins TRBV6-5 and TRBJ2-2; weak D call: TRBD1 (5 bases). Trimming left V 6 bases short and J 7 bases short, with 21 bases between. This CDR3 has 16 amino acids. Germline V gene data show CDR1 as MNHEY and CDR2 as SVGAGI. This chain's CDR3 is CASRRTTGPGDGELFF. As DNA, the CDR3 is TGTGCCAGCAGGCGGACCACAGGACCTGGGGACGGGGAGCTGTTTTTT.

This clonotype was seen more than once but under ten times. The chain uses TRBV11-2 and TRBJ2-1; possible D gene TRBD2, 6 bases. V gave up 6 bases and J gave up 4 bases, with 19 bases separating them. This CDR3 has 16 residues. In germline, CDR1 is SGHAT, CDR2 FQNNGV. The CDR3 region is CASSNCILAAYNEQFF. The CDR3 DNA follows: TGTGCCAGCAGTAACTGTATACTAGCAGCTTACAATGAGCAGTTCTTC.

As for this clonotype: Since the CDR3 does not end with the conserved phenylalanine or tryptophan, this likely comes from a read error. This chain connects TRBV20-1 to TRBJ2-7; D ambiguous. The CDR3 contains 15 residues. CDR1 is DFQATT, CDR2 SNEGSKA, per germline (reference sequence). The CDR3, as DNA: TGCAGTGCGGCTGTCGATGCTTCAAGCTCCTACGAACAGTACCTC. Its protein is CSAAVDASSSYEQYL.

At least ten counts were recorded for this clonotype. The V and J genes are TRBV4-2 and TRBJ2-3; D is possibly TRBD2 (6 bases). Trimming pared 4 bases from V and 0 bases from J, leaving 11 bases between. Germline V gene data show CDR1 as LGHNA and CDR2 as YNFKEQ. There are 15 residues in the CDR3. CDR3 in amino acids: CASSRDFPSTDTQYF. The CDR3 nucleotides read TGTGCCAGCAGCCGGGACTTCCCTAGCACAGATACGCAGTATTTT.

To note about this clonotype: As the CDR3 is not closed by the conserved phenylalanine or tryptophan, this likely results from a read error. Because the CDR3's place on the DNA is in doubt, the DNA is left out and the CDR3 is given as listed by TCRdb. The chain uses TRBV11-3 and TRBJ2-1; the table assigns TRBD2, which was not confirmed against the DNA. 17 amino acids form the CDR3, both terminal residues included. Germline-derived CDR1 and CDR2 are SGHNT and YENEEA. The CDR3: CAGSLELTSGSHNEQLL.